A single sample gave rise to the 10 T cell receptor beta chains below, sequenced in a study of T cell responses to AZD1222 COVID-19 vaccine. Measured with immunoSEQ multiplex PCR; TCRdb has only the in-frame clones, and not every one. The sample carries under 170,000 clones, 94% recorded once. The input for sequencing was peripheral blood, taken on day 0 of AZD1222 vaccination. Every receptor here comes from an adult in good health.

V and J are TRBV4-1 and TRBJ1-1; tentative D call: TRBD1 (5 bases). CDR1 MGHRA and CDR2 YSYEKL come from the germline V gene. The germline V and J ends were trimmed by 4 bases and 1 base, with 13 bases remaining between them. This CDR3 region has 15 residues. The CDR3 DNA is TGCGCCAGCAGCCGGCCTACAGGACCGAACACTGAAGCTTTCTTT. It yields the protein CASSRPTGPNTEAFF.

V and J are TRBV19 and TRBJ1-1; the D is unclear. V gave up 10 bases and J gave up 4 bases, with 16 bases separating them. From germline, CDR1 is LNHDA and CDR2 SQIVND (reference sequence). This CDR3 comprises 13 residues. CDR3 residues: CAIRNTGVTEAFF. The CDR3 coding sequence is TGTGCCATCCGAAACACGGGAGTCACTGAAGCTTTCTTT.

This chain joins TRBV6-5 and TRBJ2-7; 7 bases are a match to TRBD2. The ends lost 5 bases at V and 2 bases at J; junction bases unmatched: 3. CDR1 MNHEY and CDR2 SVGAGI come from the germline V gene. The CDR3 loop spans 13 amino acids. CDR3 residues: CASSTSDTYEQYV. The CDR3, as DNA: TGTGCCAGCAGTACTAGCGACACCTACGAGCAGTACGTC.

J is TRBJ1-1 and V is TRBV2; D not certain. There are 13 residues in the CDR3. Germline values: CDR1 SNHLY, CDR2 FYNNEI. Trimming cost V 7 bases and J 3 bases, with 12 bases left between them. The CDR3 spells CASTWVTDTEAFF. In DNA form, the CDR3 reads TGTGCCAGCACTTGGGTGACGGACACTGAAGCTTTCTTT.

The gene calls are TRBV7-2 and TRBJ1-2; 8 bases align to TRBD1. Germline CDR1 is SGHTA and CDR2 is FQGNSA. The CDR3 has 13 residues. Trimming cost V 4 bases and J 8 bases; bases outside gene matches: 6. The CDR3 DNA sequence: TGTGCCAGCAGCTCCGGACAGGGAATAGGCTACACCTTC. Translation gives CASSSGQGIGYTF.

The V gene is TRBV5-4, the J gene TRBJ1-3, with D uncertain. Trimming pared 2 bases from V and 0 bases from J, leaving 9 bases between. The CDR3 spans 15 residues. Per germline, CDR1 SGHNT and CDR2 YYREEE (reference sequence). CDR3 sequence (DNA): TGTGCCAGCAGCTTCGACGTCGACTCTGGAAACACCATATATTTT. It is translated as CASSFDVDSGNTIYF.

The chain's CDR3 is CASSLHSGGRGQPQHF. The CDR3 region has the DNA TGTGCCAGCAGTTTACACTCGGGGGGGAGGGGTCAGCCCCAGCATTTT. V gene TRBV28 combines with J gene TRBJ1-5; TRBD1 might be the D (5 bases). The V gene's germline CDR1 is MDHEN and CDR2 SYDVKM. The CDR3 loop spans 16 amino acids. With 2 bases removed from V and 6 bases from J, the gap between germline ends came to 17 bases. Using reference TRBV28 and TRBJ1-5 for the parts outside the CDR3, the full variable domain is DVKVTQSSRYLVKRTGEKVFLECVQDMDHENMFWYRQDPGLGLRLIYFSYDVKMKEKGDIPEGYSVSREKKERFSLILESASTNQTSMYLCASSLHSGGRGQPQHFGDGTRLSIL.

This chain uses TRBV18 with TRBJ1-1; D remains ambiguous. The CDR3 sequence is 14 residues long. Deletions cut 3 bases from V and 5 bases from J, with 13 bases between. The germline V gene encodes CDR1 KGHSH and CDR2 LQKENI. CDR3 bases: TGTGCCAGCTCACCGAACGCCCAGTGGACTGAAGCTTTCTTT. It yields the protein CASSPNAQWTEAFF.

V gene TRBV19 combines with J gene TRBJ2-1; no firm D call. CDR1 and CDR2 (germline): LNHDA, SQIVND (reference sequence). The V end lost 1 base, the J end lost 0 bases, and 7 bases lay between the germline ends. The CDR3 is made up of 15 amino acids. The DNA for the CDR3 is TGTGCCAGTAGTATAGCGCCTACCTCCTACAATGAGCAGTTCTTC. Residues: CASSIAPTSYNEQFF.

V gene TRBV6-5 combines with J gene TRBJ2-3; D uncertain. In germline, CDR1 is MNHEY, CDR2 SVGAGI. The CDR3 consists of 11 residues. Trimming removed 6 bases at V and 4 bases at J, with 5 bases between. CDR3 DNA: TGTGCCAGCAGCACATCAGATACGCAGTATTTT. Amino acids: CASSTSDTQYF.